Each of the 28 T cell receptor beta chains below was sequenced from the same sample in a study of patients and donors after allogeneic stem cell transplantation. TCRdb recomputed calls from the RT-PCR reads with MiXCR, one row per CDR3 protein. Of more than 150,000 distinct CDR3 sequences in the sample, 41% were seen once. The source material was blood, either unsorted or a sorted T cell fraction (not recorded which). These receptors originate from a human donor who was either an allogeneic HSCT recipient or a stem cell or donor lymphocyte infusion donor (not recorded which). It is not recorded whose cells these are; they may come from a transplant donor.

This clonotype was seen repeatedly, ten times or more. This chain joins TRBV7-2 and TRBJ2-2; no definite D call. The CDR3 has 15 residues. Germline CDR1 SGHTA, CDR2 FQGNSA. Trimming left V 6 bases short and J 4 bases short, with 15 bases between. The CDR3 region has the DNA TGTGCCAGCAGTTCGGACGGAGTATTCACCGGGGAGCTGTTTTTT. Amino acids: CASSSDGVFTGELFF.

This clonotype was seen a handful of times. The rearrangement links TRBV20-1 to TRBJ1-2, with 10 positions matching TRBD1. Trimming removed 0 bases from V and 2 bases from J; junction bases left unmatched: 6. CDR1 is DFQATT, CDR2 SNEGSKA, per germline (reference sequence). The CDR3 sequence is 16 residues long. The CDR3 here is CSARDVGQGKNYGYTF. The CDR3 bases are TGCAGTGCTAGAGATGTGGGACAGGGGAAAAACTATGGCTACACCTTC.

The CDR3 DNA is TGCAGTGCGCTAAGGGAGTACGCAACTAATGAAAAACTGTTTTTT. Its translation is CSALREYATNEKLFF. The genes are TRBV20-1 and TRBJ1-4, with D unresolved. V shed 6 bases and J shed 0 bases, with 14 bases lying between them. CDR1 and CDR2 (germline): DFQATT, SNEGSKA (reference sequence). This CDR3 contains 15 residues.

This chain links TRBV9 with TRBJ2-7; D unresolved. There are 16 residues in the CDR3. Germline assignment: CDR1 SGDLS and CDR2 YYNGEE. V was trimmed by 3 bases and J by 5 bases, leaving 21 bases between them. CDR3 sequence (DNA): TGTGCCAGCAGCGGACCCGGGTCCACACCCTTGGACGAGCAGTACTTC. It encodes CASSGPGSTPLDEQYF.

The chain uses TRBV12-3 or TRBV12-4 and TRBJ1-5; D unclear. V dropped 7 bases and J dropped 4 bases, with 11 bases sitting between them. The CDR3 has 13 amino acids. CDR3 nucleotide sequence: TGTGCCAGCACCTTCTCTCTAAATCAGCCCCAGCATTTT. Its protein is CASTFSLNQPQHF.

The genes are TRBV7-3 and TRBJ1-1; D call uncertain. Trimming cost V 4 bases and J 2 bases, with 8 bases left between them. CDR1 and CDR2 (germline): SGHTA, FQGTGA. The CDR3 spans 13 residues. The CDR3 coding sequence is TGTGCCAGCAGCTCCGGGAGTAACACTGAAGCTTTCTTT. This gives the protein CASSSGSNTEAFF. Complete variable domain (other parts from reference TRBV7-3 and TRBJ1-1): GAGVSQTPSNKVTEKGKYVELRCDPISGHTALYWYRQSLGQGPEFLIYFQGTGAADDSGLPNDRFFAVRPEGSVSTLKIQRTERGDSAVYLCASSSGSNTEAFFGQGTRLTVV.

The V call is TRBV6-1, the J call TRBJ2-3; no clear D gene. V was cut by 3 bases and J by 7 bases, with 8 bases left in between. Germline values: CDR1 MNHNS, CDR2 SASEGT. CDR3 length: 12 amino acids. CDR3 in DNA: TGTGCCAGCAGTGAGACTGTATATACGCAGTATTTT. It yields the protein CASSETVYTQYF.

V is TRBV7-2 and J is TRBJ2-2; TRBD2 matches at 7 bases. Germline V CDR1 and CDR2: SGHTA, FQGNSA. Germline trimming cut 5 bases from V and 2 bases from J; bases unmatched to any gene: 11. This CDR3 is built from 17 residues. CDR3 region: CASSPWLAEGNTGELFF. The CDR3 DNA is TGTGCCAGCAGCCCGTGGCTAGCGGAGGGAAACACCGGGGAGCTGTTTTTT.

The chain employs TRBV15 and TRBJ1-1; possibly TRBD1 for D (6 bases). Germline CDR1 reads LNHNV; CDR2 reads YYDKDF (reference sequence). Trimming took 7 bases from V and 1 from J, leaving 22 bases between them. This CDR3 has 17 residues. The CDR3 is CATNYGAGAASNTEAFF. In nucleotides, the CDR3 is TGTGCCACCAATTATGGCGCAGGGGCCGCTTCGAACACTGAAGCTTTCTTT.

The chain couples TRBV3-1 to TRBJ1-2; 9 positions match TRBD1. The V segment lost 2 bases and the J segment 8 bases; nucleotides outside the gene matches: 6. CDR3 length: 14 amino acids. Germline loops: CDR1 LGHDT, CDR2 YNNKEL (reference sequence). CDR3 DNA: TGTGCCAGCAGCCAAAGGGGGGACAGGGAAGGCTACACCTTC. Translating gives CASSQRGDREGYTF.

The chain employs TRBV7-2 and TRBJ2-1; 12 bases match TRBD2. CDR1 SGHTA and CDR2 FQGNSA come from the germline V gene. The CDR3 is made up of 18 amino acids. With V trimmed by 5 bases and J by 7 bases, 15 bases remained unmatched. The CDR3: CASSPWTSGIFIRNEQFF. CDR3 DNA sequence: TGTGCCAGCAGCCCGTGGACTAGCGGGATTTTTATACGGAATGAGCAGTTCTTC. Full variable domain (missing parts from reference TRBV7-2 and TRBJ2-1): GAGVSQSPSNKVTEKGKDVELRCDPISGHTALYWYRQSLGQGLEFLIYFQGNSAPDKSGLPSDRFSAERTGGSVSTLTIQRTQQEDSAVYLCASSPWTSGIFIRNEQFFGPGTRLTVL.

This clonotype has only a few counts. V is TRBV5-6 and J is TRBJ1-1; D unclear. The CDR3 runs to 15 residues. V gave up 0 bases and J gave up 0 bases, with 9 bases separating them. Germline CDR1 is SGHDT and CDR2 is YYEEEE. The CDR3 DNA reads TGTGCCAGCAGCTTGGGTGGGTTCATGAACACTGAAGCTTTCTTT. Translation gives CASSLGGFMNTEAFF.

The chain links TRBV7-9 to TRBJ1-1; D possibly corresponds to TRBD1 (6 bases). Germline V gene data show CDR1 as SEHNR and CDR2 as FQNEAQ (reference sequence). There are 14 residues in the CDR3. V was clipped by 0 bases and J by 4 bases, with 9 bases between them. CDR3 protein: CASSLAGASTEAFF. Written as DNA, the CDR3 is TGTGCCAGCAGCTTAGCGGGGGCTAGCACTGAAGCTTTCTTT.

The CDR3 spells CASSFDRGELFF. The CDR3 nucleotides are TGTGCCAGCAGTTTCGATAGGGGGGAGCTGTTTTTT. This chain links TRBV28 with TRBJ2-2; D uncertain. CDR1 MDHEN and CDR2 SYDVKM come from the germline V gene. This CDR3 contains 12 residues. V shed 3 bases and J shed 8 bases, with 7 bases lying between them.

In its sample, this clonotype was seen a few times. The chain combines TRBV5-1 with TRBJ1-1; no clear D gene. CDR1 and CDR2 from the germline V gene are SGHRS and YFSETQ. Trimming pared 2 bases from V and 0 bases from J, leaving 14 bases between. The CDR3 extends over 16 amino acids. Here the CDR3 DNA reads TGCGCCAGCAGCTTCGATGCAGCTTCAATGAACACTGAAGCTTTCTTT. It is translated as CASSFDAASMNTEAFF.

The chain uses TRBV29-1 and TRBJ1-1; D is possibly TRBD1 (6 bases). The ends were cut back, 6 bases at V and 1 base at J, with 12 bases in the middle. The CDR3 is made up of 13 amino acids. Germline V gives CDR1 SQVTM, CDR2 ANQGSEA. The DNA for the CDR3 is TGCAGCGTGCCGGGACACAAGAACACTGAAGCTTTCTTT. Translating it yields CSVPGHKNTEAFF.

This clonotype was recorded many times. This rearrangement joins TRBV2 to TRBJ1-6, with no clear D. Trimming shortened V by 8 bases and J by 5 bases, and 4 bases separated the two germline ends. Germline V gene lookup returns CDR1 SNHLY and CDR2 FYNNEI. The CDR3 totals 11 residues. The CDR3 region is CASGNNSPLHF. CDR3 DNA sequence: TGTGCCAGCGGAAATAATTCACCCCTCCACTTT.

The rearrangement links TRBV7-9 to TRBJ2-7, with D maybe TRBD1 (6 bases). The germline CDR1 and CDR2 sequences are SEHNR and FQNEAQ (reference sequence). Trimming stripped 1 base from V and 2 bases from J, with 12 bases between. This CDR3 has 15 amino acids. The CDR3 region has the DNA TGTGCCAGCAGCTTAGAGGGGGTTCAACCCTACGAGCAGTACTTC. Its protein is CASSLEGVQPYEQYF.

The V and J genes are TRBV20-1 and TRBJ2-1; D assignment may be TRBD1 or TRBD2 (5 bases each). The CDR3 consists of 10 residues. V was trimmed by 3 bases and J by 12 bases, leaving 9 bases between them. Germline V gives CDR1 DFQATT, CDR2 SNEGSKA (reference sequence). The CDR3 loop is CSASGAGQFF. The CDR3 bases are TGCAGTGCTAGCGGGGCGGGGCAGTTCTTC.

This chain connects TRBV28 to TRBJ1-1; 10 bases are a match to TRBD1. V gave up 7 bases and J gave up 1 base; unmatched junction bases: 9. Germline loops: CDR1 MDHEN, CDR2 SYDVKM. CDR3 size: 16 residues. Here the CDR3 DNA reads TGTGCCAGCACCCCTCCGGGACAGGGGCCGAACACTGAAGCTTTCTTT. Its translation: CASTPPGQGPNTEAFF.

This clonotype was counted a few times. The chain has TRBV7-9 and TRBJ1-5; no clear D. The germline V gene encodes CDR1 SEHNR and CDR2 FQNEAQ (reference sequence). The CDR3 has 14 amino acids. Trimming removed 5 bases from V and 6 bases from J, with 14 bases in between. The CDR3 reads CASSVSAEVQPQHF. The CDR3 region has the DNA TGTGCCAGCAGCGTAAGTGCAGAGGTTCAGCCCCAGCATTTT.

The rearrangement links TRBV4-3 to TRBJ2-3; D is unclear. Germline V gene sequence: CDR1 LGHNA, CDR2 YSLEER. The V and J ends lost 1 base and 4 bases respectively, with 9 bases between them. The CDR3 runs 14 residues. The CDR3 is CASSQALAADTQYF. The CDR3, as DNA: TGCGCCAGCAGCCAAGCTTTGGCAGCAGATACGCAGTATTTT.

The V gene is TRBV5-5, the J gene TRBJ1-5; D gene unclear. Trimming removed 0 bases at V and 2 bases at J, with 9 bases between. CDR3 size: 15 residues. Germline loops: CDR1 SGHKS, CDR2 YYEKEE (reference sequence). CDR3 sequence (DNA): TGTGCCAGCAGCTTGGAGGTAACAGGCAATCAGCCCCAGCATTTT. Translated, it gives CASSLEVTGNQPQHF. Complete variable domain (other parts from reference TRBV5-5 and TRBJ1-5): DAGVTQSPTHLIKTRGQQVTLRCSPISGHKSVSWYQQVLGQGPQFIFQYYEKEERGRGNFPDRFSARQFPNYSSELNVNALLLGDSALYLCASSLEVTGNQPQHFGDGTRLSIL.

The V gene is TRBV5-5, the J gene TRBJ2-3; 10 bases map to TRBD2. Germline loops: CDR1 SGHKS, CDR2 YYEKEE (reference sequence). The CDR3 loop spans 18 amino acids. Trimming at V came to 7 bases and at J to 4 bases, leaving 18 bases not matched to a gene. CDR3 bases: TGTGCCAGCCTCCGGGACCTCGGCCGAGCGGGAGGGCCAGATACGCAGTATTTT. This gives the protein CASLRDLGRAGGPDTQYF.

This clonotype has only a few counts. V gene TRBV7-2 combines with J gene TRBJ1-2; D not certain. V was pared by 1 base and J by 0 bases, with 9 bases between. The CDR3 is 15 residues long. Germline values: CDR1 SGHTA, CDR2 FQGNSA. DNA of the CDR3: TGTGCCAGCAGCTTAGAAGGCCGAACTAACTATGGCTACACCTTC. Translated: CASSLEGRTNYGYTF.

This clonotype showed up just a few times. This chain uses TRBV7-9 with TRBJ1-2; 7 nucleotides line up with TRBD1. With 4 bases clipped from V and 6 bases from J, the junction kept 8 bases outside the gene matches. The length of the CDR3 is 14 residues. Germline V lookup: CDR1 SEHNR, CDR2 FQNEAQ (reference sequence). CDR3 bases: TGTGCCAGCAGCTCCGACAGGGTTGGACATGGCTACACCTTC. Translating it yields CASSSDRVGHGYTF.

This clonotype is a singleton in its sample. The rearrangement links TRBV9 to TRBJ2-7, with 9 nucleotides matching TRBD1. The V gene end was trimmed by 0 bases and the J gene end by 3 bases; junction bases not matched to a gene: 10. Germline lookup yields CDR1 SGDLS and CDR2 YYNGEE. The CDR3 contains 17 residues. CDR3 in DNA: TGTGCCAGCAGCGTAGGGGCGTACAGGGGGCTAAACTACGAGCAGTACTTC. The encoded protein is CASSVGAYRGLNYEQYF.

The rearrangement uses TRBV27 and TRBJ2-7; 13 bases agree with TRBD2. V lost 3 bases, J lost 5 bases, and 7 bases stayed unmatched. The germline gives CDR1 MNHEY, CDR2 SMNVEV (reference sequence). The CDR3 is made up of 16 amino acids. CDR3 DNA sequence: TGTGCCAGCAGTTTCGGCGGACTAGCGGGAGTCAACGAGCAGTACTTC. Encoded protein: CASSFGGLAGVNEQYF.